Below are 20 T cell receptor beta chains sequenced from a single sample in a study of cytomegalovirus exposure and HLA in healthy donors. PCR involved 60 Vbeta and 13 Jbeta primers. Clones were sequenced by immunoSEQ multiplex PCR, and TCRdb holds only the in-frame ones, with some missing. There are about 190,000 clones in the sample; approximately 86% occur only once, and less than 0.4% lies in the top ten. Sequencing input: PBMCs. The source is a woman under 40 in good health and CMV-seronegative.

This chain joins TRBV6-6 and TRBJ1-1; D is possibly TRBD1 (5 bases). V lost 10 bases and J lost 1, with 19 bases in between. CDR1 and CDR2 (germline): MNHNY, SVGAGI (reference sequence). The CDR3 contains 15 residues. CDR3 protein: CAKDPCGHRNTEAFF. The CDR3 bases are TGTGCCAAAGACCCGTGCGGACATCGGAACACTGAAGCTTTCTTT.

For this clone: At one end the junction does not follow the germline gene, possibly because of a read error. The V and J genes are TRBV9 and TRBJ2-7; tentatively, D is TRBD2 (5 bases). This CDR3 has 16 amino acids. CDR1 is SGDLS, CDR2 YYNGEE, per germline. In nucleotides, the CDR3 is TGTGCCAGCAGCCCGGGTGGGAGTCACCTCTCCTACGAACAGTACTTC. Translation gives CASSPGGSHLSYEQYF.

The rearrangement links TRBV6-6 to TRBJ2-7; TRBD2 aligns across 11 bases. Trimming cost V 8 bases and J 3 bases; bases outside gene matches: 3. The CDR3 is made up of 13 amino acids. Germline V gene sequence: CDR1 MNHNY, CDR2 SVGAGI (reference sequence). CDR3 bases: TGTGCCAGCTTTACTAGCGGGAGCTACGAGCAGTACTTC. Protein product: CASFTSGSYEQYF.

The V gene is TRBV2, the J gene TRBJ1-5, with unresolved D. The length of the CDR3 is 13 residues. The V gene lost 8 bases and the J gene lost 6 bases, with 14 bases spanning the gap. Germline lookup yields CDR1 SNHLY and CDR2 FYNNEI. The CDR3 loop reads CASGLSVGQPQHF. DNA of the CDR3: TGTGCCAGCGGACTCAGCGTGGGTCAGCCCCAGCATTTT.

V is TRBV11-2 and J is TRBJ2-7; 13 positions agree with TRBD2. Germline-derived CDR1 and CDR2 are SGHAT and FQNNGV. V lost 5 bases to trimming and J lost 3 bases; unmatched junction nucleotides: 4. CDR3 length: 15 amino acids. CDR3 in DNA: TGTGCCAGCAGCCCCGGGACTAGCGGGGTCTACGAGCAGTACTTC. This codes for CASSPGTSGVYEQYF.

The rearrangement uses TRBV7-6 and TRBJ2-2; 9 bases are shared with TRBD1. Germline V lookup: CDR1 SGHVS, CDR2 FNYEAQ. J gave up 7 bases and V 4 bases, and 10 bases lay outside the gene matches. The CDR3 extends over 16 amino acids. The CDR3 loop is CASSSQQGARHGELFF. The CDR3 DNA sequence: TGTGCCAGCAGCTCCCAACAGGGGGCGCGGCACGGGGAGCTGTTTTTT.

This chain joins TRBV4-2 and TRBJ1-1; D perhaps matches TRBD1 (6 bases). V shed 4 bases and J shed 3 bases, with 15 bases lying between them. Germline values: CDR1 LGHNA, CDR2 YNFKEQ. This CDR3 has 15 residues. CDR3 nucleotide sequence: TGTGCCAGCAGCCCAACAACAGGGAGCTACACTGAAGCTTTCTTT. Translated, it gives CASSPTTGSYTEAFF.

This clone appeared once. The V and J genes are TRBV5-1 and TRBJ1-1; D unresolved. The CDR3 runs to 15 residues. The V gene lost 0 bases and the J gene lost 3 bases, with 12 bases spanning the gap. The germline CDR1 and CDR2 sequences are SGHRS and YFSETQ. In DNA form, the CDR3 reads TGCGCCAGCAGCTTGGGTCGGGTAGTAGACACTGAAGCTTTCTTT. This codes for CASSLGRVVDTEAFF.

Here the CDR3 reads CASETGGDTVIRFF. In DNA, the CDR3 is TGTGCCAGCGAAACGGGGGGGGATACCGTTATTCGATTCTTT. This rearrangement joins TRBV28 to TRBJ1-1; D might be TRBD1 (5 bases). The CDR3 has 14 amino acids. Trimming left V 8 bases short and J 14 bases short, with 27 bases between. Germline values: CDR1 MDHEN, CDR2 SYDVKM. The complete variable domain, with remaining parts taken from reference TRBV28 and TRBJ1-1, reads DVKVTQSSRYLVKRTGEKVFLECVQDMDHENMFWYRQDPGLGLRLIYFSYDVKMKEKGDIPEGYSVSREKKERFSLILESASTNQTSMYLCASETGGDTVIRFFGQGTRLTVV.

The rearrangement uses TRBV11-2 and TRBJ2-7; TRBD2 matches 8 bases. The CDR3 runs 18 residues. V shed 0 bases and J 2 bases; nucleotides not matched to a gene: 12. From germline, CDR1 is SGHAT and CDR2 FQNNGV. In nucleotides, the CDR3 is TGTGCCAGCAGCTTAGATCCGGGCGCTAGCGGGTGGACCTACGAGCAGTACTTC. Translating it yields CASSLDPGASGWTYEQYF.

In the case of this clone: In the same sample, other DNA sequences code for this CDR3. The rearrangement joins TRBV27 to TRBJ2-2; D gene uncertain. Trimming took 3 bases from V and 1 from J, leaving 3 bases between them. The CDR3 is 13 amino acids. The germline CDR1 and CDR2 sequences are MNHEY and SMNVEV (reference sequence). The CDR3 is CASSFRNTGELFF. The CDR3 DNA reads as TGTGCCAGCAGTTTTAGGAACACCGGGGAGCTGTTTTTT.

The J gene is TRBJ2-1, the V gene TRBV18; a possible D gene is TRBD2 (6 bases). Per germline, CDR1 KGHSH and CDR2 LQKENI. The V gene lost 3 bases and the J gene lost 6 bases, with 15 bases spanning the gap. The CDR3 loop spans 15 amino acids. The CDR3, as DNA: TGTGCCAGCTCACCTCTCGGGACTCGACTCAATGAGCAGTTCTTC. Translated: CASSPLGTRLNEQFF.

A note on this clone: Other nucleotide sequences in the sample specify the same CDR3. V and J are TRBV6-5 and TRBJ2-1; TRBD2 matches 10 bases. Germline values: CDR1 MNHEY, CDR2 SVGAGI. J gave up 4 bases and V 5 bases, and 2 bases lay outside the gene matches. CDR3 size: 14 residues. CDR3 sequence: CASSLAGAYNEQFF. The CDR3 DNA is TGTGCCAGCAGTCTAGCGGGAGCGTACAATGAGCAGTTCTTC.

This clone has only one observation. The rearrangement joins TRBV4-1 to TRBJ2-5; a weak D match, TRBD1 (5 bases). V lost 2 bases, J lost 5 bases, and 12 bases lay in between. The CDR3 runs 14 residues. The germline gives CDR1 MGHRA, CDR2 YSYEKL. The CDR3 spells CASSQQGLGETQYF. In DNA, the CDR3 is TGCGCCAGCAGCCAACAGGGATTGGGTGAGACCCAGTACTTC.

This rearrangement joins TRBV5-4 to TRBJ2-1; perhaps TRBD2 as D (6 bases). Germline V gene lookup returns CDR1 SGHNT and CDR2 YYREEE (reference sequence). The V gene lost 4 bases and the J gene lost 0 bases, with 14 bases spanning the gap. CDR3 length equals 16 residues. CDR3 nucleotides: TGTGCCAGCAGCCCCCTAGGAGGGATCTCCTACAATGAGCAGTTCTTC. It yields the protein CASSPLGGISYNEQFF. The complete variable domain, with remaining parts taken from reference TRBV5-4 and TRBJ2-1, reads ETGVTQSPTHLIKTRGQQVTLRCSSQSGHNTVSWYQQALGQGPQFIFQYYREEENGRGNFPPRFSGLQFPNYSSELNVNALELDDSALYLCASSPLGGISYNEQFFGPGTRLTVL.

The chain links TRBV4-1 to TRBJ1-2; 7 nucleotides align to TRBD1. In germline, CDR1 is MGHRA, CDR2 YSYEKL. This CDR3 spans 14 amino acids. Germline trimming cut 0 bases from V and 5 bases from J; bases unmatched to any gene: 3. The CDR3 here is CASSQDQQGYGYTF. DNA of the CDR3: TGCGCCAGCAGCCAAGATCAACAGGGGTATGGCTACACCTTC.

The chain couples TRBV7-6 to TRBJ2-1; D is possibly TRBD2 (5 bases). The germline CDR1 and CDR2 sequences are SGHVS and FNYEAQ. V lost 4 bases to trimming and J lost 7 bases, with 14 bases between them. CDR3 length: 14 residues. The CDR3 nucleotides read TGTGCCAGCAGCTCACTCGCACGGGATAATGAGCAGTTCTTC. This gives the protein CASSSLARDNEQFF.

This clone was recorded a few times. This chain uses TRBV6-1 with TRBJ1-1; D not certain. V shed 4 bases and J shed 1 base, with 10 bases lying between them. CDR3 length: 14 residues. Looked up from germline, CDR1 is MNHNS and CDR2 is SASEGT. The DNA for the CDR3 is TGTGCCAGCAGTGGGCCACGGGGGAACACTGAAGCTTTCTTT. Translating it yields CASSGPRGNTEAFF.

In this sample, this clone turned up a few times. J is TRBJ2-1 and V is TRBV30; D call uncertain. CDR3 size: 11 residues. Trimming cost V 0 bases and J 9 bases, with 6 bases left between them. CDR1 is GTSNPN and CDR2 is SVGIG in the germline V gene (reference sequence). The CDR3 loop is CAWSVASEQFF. CDR3 nucleotide sequence: TGTGCCTGGAGTGTAGCCTCTGAGCAGTTCTTC.

The chain combines TRBV6-5 with TRBJ2-5, with D maybe TRBD1 (6 bases). This CDR3 comprises 15 residues. Trimming stripped 10 bases from V and 4 bases from J, with 22 bases between. CDR1 is MNHEY and CDR2 is SVGAGI in the germline V gene. The CDR3 spells CATNTRSGVGETQYF. CDR3 bases: TGTGCCACCAATACTCGATCAGGGGTAGGAGAGACCCAGTACTTC.